This entry lists 32 T cell receptor beta chains sequenced from one sample in a study of T cell changes during pregnancy in multiple sclerosis. Method: immunoSEQ multiplex PCR; TCRdb's copy keeps in-frame clones and lacks some. The sample carries about 36,000 clones, just over 90% recorded once. The sample was CD4+ T cells from peripheral blood mononuclear cells, taken in the first trimester of pregnancy. The receptors originated from a female donor with multiple sclerosis, enrolled in a pregnancy study.

CDR3 DNA: TGTGCCAGCAGCTTAGATAGGGGGTACCAGCCCCAGCATTTT. Encoded protein: CASSLDRGYQPQHF. The rearrangement uses TRBV11-2 and TRBJ1-5, with D tentatively TRBD1 (6 bases). From germline, CDR1 is SGHAT and CDR2 FQNNGV. There are 14 residues in the CDR3. Between the trimmed V and J ends, which lost 0 bases and 7 bases, there was a span of 10 bases.

V usage is TRBV7-2 and J usage is TRBJ2-7; 12 bases line up with TRBD2. The trim removed 8 bases at V and 7 bases at J, leaving 9 bases unmatched. CDR1 SGHTA and CDR2 FQGNSA come from the germline V gene. This CDR3 region has 14 residues. The CDR3 DNA reads as TGTGCCAGCTCATCTAGCGGGGGGGCTTATGAGCAGTACTTC. Translating it yields CASSSSGGAYEQYF.

The chain employs TRBV6-1 and TRBJ2-7; 7 bases align to TRBD1. The CDR3 contains 14 residues. Per germline, CDR1 MNHNS and CDR2 SASEGT. V lost 4 bases to trimming and J lost 1 base; unmatched junction nucleotides: 4. The CDR3 protein is CASSASGQSYEQYF. CDR3 nucleotides: TGTGCCAGCAGTGCCTCGGGACAGTCCTACGAGCAGTACTTC.

CDR3 DNA sequence: TGCGCCAGCAGTCATTGGGGGGACGGGGAGCTGTTTTTT. Encoded protein: CASSHWGDGELFF. The J gene is TRBJ2-2, the V gene TRBV5-1; weak D call: TRBD2 (6 bases). V gave up 5 bases and J gave up 7 bases, with 12 bases separating them. CDR3 length: 13 amino acids. Germline V gene data show CDR1 as SGHRS and CDR2 as YFSETQ.

CDR3 protein: CASSIGTGGGQPQHF. The CDR3 DNA reads as TGTGCCAGTAGTATCGGGACAGGGGGGGGTCAGCCCCAGCATTTT. The chain has TRBV19 and TRBJ1-5; TRBD1 aligns across 11 bases. Per germline, CDR1 LNHDA and CDR2 SQIVND (reference sequence). Trimming removed 3 bases from V and 6 bases from J; junction bases left unmatched: 4. CDR3 size: 15 residues.

This clone has a single count. V usage is TRBV6-5 and J usage is TRBJ1-2; TRBD1 is a possible D gene (6 bases). Trimming cost V 5 bases and J 4 bases, with 11 bases left between them. The CDR3 spans 13 residues. Looked up from germline, CDR1 is MNHEY and CDR2 is SVGAGI. For the CDR3, the DNA is TGTGCCAGCAGTCAGGACAGTCCCTATGGCTACACCTTC. It yields the protein CASSQDSPYGYTF.

With respect to this clone: Other DNA sequences in the same sample also yield this CDR3. The chain employs TRBV9 and TRBJ2-7; the D gene is possibly TRBD1 (5 bases). The CDR3 totals 14 residues. The V gene lost 0 bases and the J gene lost 7 bases, with 14 bases spanning the gap. CDR1 is SGDLS and CDR2 is YYNGEE in the germline V gene. CDR3 in amino acids: CASSVAYRGGEQYF. In DNA, the CDR3 is TGTGCCAGCAGCGTAGCATATAGGGGTGGGGAGCAGTACTTC.

The chain couples TRBV7-9 to TRBJ1-1, with D perhaps TRBD1 (5 bases). Germline V lookup: CDR1 SEHNR, CDR2 FQNEAQ (reference sequence). V was trimmed by 5 bases and J by 0 bases, leaving 13 bases between them. The CDR3 loop spans 15 amino acids. CDR3 in DNA: TGTGCCAGCAGCCTACAGGTTTTCATGAACACTGAAGCTTTCTTT. Translated, it gives CASSLQVFMNTEAFF.

The CDR3 nucleotides are TGTGCCAGCAGTTTATCTTTAGGAGGATACGAGCAGTACTTC. Amino acid sequence: CASSLSLGGYEQYF. The chain employs TRBV28 and TRBJ2-7; tentatively, D is TRBD2 (5 bases). This CDR3 is 14 amino acids long. V shed 1 base and J shed 4 bases, with 11 bases lying between them. The germline CDR1 and CDR2 sequences are MDHEN and SYDVKM.

The chain uses TRBV5-1 and TRBJ2-5; TRBD1 matches 8 bases. Germline V lookup: CDR1 SGHRS, CDR2 YFSETQ. V trimming: 0 bases; J trimming: 5 bases; junction bases outside the gene matches: 6. There are 15 residues in the CDR3. The CDR3 DNA is TGCGCCAGCAGCTTGGCCCGGACAGGGCAGGAGACCCAGTACTTC. Protein: CASSLARTGQETQYF.

The chain uses TRBV19 and TRBJ1-1; D remains unclear. Germline CDR1 is LNHDA and CDR2 is SQIVND (reference sequence). This CDR3 has 14 residues. The V end was cut by 5 bases, the J end by 3 bases, with 13 bases between. CDR3 DNA sequence: TGTGCCAGTAGTTTTTTAGCCGGGGACACTGAAGCTTTCTTT. This codes for CASSFLAGDTEAFF.

The rearrangement uses TRBV11-2 and TRBJ1-2, with D tentatively TRBD1 (5 bases). V was trimmed by 1 base and J by 2 bases, leaving 14 bases between them. Looked up from germline, CDR1 is SGHAT and CDR2 is FQNNGV. This CDR3 is 16 amino acids long. The CDR3: CASSLGSGRVNYGYTF. CDR3 nucleotides: TGTGCCAGCAGCTTAGGGTCGGGCAGGGTAAACTATGGCTACACCTTC.

This rearrangement joins TRBV4-1 to TRBJ2-2, with 14 bases fitting TRBD2. This CDR3 spans 17 amino acids. V trimming: 5 bases; J trimming: 7 bases; junction bases outside the gene matches: 9. From germline, CDR1 is MGHRA and CDR2 YSYEKL. CDR3 sequence: CASSTEGLAGVGGELFF. CDR3 nucleotides: TGCGCCAGCAGCACCGAGGGACTAGCGGGAGTGGGCGGGGAGCTGTTTTTT.

The rearrangement links TRBV28 to TRBJ2-7; 7 bases agree with TRBD2. J gave up 5 bases and V 3 bases, and 7 bases lay outside the gene matches. Germline loops: CDR1 MDHEN, CDR2 SYDVKM. This CDR3 comprises 14 residues. The CDR3 DNA sequence: TGTGCCAGCAGTTTGGTGGGGAGGGAACACGAGCAGTACTTC. Protein sequence: CASSLVGREHEQYF.

A remark on this clone: Lacking the conserved final phenylalanine or tryptophan, this CDR3 likely reflects a read error. This sequence joins TRBV20-1 and TRBJ1-2; possible D gene TRBD1, 6 bases. V shed 4 bases and J shed 4 bases, with 7 bases lying between them. CDR1 is DFQATT, CDR2 SNEGSKA, per germline (reference sequence). The CDR3 spans 11 residues. CDR3 sequence (DNA): TGCAGTGCTAACAGGGCCTATGGCTACACCCTC. As protein: CSANRAYGYTL.

The chain links TRBV2 to TRBJ2-7; 10 nucleotides line up with TRBD2. The germline CDR1 and CDR2 sequences are SNHLY and FYNNEI. J gave up 2 bases and V 3 bases, and 19 bases lay outside the gene matches. The CDR3 runs 20 residues. CDR3 nucleotide sequence: TGTGCCAGCAGTGAGAAAGGGAGGTTGATAGCGGGAGGATACACCTACGAGCAGTACTTC. As protein: CASSEKGRLIAGGYTYEQYF.

The CDR3: CASSLGQTRTGELFF. The CDR3 DNA sequence: TGTGCCAGCAGCTTAGGCCAGACACGGACCGGGGAGCTGTTTTTT. The chain couples TRBV7-3 to TRBJ2-2, with unresolved D. This CDR3 contains 15 residues. Germline CDR1 is SGHTA and CDR2 is FQGTGA. Trimming cost V 2 bases and J 5 bases, with 12 bases left between them. The variable domain in full, with the rest retrieved from reference TRBV7-3 and TRBJ2-2, is GAGVSQTPSNKVTEKGKYVELRCDPISGHTALYWYRQSLGQGPEFLIYFQGTGAADDSGLPNDRFFAVRPEGSVSTLKIQRTERGDSAVYLCASSLGQTRTGELFFGEGSRLTVL.

The rearrangement uses TRBV5-1 and TRBJ1-3; 8 bases are shared with TRBD1. With V trimmed by 4 bases and J by 0 bases, 12 bases remained unmatched. This CDR3 spans 18 amino acids. Germline V CDR1 and CDR2: SGHRS, YFSETQ. CDR3 region: CASSPSRDRPNSGNTIYF. In DNA, the CDR3 is TGCGCCAGCAGCCCTTCCCGGGACAGGCCCAACTCTGGAAACACCATATATTTT.

The chain uses TRBV18 and TRBJ2-1, with D uncertain. The germline gives CDR1 KGHSH, CDR2 LQKENI. This CDR3 has 15 amino acids. V was pared by 0 bases and J by 5 bases, with 11 bases between. CDR3 DNA sequence: TGTGCCAGCTCACCACCGCAAACATCCGACAATGAGCAGTTCTTC. Encoded protein: CASSPPQTSDNEQFF.

The chain uses TRBV9 and TRBJ2-7; 8 nucleotides agree with TRBD1. Germline assignment: CDR1 SGDLS and CDR2 YYNGEE. The J segment lost 5 bases and the V segment lost 4 bases, leaving 8 bases of the junction unmatched. The CDR3 extends over 14 amino acids. DNA of the CDR3: TGTGCCAGCAGCCCCCAGAGGGACAGGAACGAGCAGTACTTC. It encodes CASSPQRDRNEQYF.

The rearrangement uses TRBV29-1 and TRBJ2-7, with 7 bases aligning to TRBD1. With V trimmed by 5 bases and J by 1 base, 17 bases remained unmatched. The CDR3 has 17 amino acids. Germline V lookup: CDR1 SQVTM, CDR2 ANQGSEA. CDR3 sequence (DNA): TGCAGCGTTTTTGATGGGGCTAGGACAGGAGCATCCTACGAGCAGTACTTC. Amino acids: CSVFDGARTGASYEQYF.

The J gene is TRBJ2-2, the V gene TRBV5-1; TRBD2 agrees at 8 bases. Germline trimming cut 4 bases from V and 2 bases from J; bases unmatched to any gene: 4. The germline V gene encodes CDR1 SGHRS and CDR2 YFSETQ. The CDR3 is 15 amino acids. DNA of the CDR3: TGCGCCAGCAGCACTAGCGGAGCAAACACCGGGGAGCTGTTTTTT. Protein sequence: CASSTSGANTGELFF.

There are a few counts of this clone. The rearrangement links TRBV7-9 to TRBJ1-5, with D uncertain. Germline CDR1 and CDR2: SEHNR and FQNEAQ (reference sequence). V lost 1 base and J lost 0, with 7 bases in between. The CDR3 contains 15 residues. This CDR3 reads CASSLGGDSNQPQHF. CDR3 sequence (DNA): TGTGCCAGCAGCTTAGGGGGAGATAGCAATCAGCCCCAGCATTTT. Supplemented by reference TRBV7-9 and TRBJ1-5, the full variable domain reads DTGVSQNPRHKITKRGQNVTFRCDPISEHNRLYWYRQTLGQGPEFLTYFQNEAQLEKSRLLSDRFSAERPKGSFSTLEIQRTEQGDSAMYLCASSLGGDSNQPQHFGDGTRLSIL.

This chain joins TRBV15 and TRBJ1-1, with D perhaps matching TRBD1 (5 bases). Germline values: CDR1 LNHNV, CDR2 YYDKDF (reference sequence). V was clipped by 2 bases and J by 0 bases, with 13 bases between them. The CDR3 length is 16 residues. The CDR3, as DNA: TGTGCCACCAGCAGACCTCCGGGGGGTCTGAACACTGAAGCTTTCTTT. Amino acid sequence: CATSRPPGGLNTEAFF.

The chain is built from TRBV5-5 and TRBJ2-1, with D unresolved. The CDR3 covers 12 residues. Deletions cut 2 bases from V and 5 bases from J, with 5 bases between. Germline V gene lookup returns CDR1 SGHKS and CDR2 YYEKEE (reference sequence). In DNA, the CDR3 is TGTGCCAGCAGCTTCAGCGACAATGAGCAGTTCTTC. Residues: CASSFSDNEQFF.

This chain links TRBV7-3 with TRBJ1-1; D gene ambiguous. The CDR3 is 12 amino acids. Per the germline V gene, CDR1 is SGHTA and CDR2 is FQGTGA. V was trimmed by 3 bases and J by 4 bases, leaving 6 bases between them. In DNA, the CDR3 is TGTGCCAGCAGCTTTCAGATCACTGAAGCTTTCTTT. Residues: CASSFQITEAFF.

V gene TRBV6-5 combines with J gene TRBJ2-5; D uncertain. The CDR3 runs 16 residues. The germline gives CDR1 MNHEY, CDR2 SVGAGI. The V end lost 0 bases, the J end lost 5 bases, and 16 bases lay between the germline ends. The CDR3, as DNA: TGTGCCAGCAGTTACTCGGAGAGGAGTGCAGCCGAGACCCAGTACTTC. It yields the protein CASSYSERSAAETQYF.

The chain has TRBV2 and TRBJ2-1, with D possibly TRBD2 on 5 matching bases. Trimming stripped 0 bases from V and 7 bases from J, with 7 bases between. The germline V gene encodes CDR1 SNHLY and CDR2 FYNNEI. The CDR3 has 13 residues. CDR3 DNA sequence: TGTGCCAGCAGTGAAGCACGGGGTAATGAGCAGTTCTTC. Its protein is CASSEARGNEQFF.

The chain carries TRBV15 and TRBJ2-7; D is possibly TRBD2 (7 bases). Deletions cut 3 bases from V and 1 base from J, with 19 bases between. The CDR3 sequence is 17 residues long. The germline V gene has CDR1 LNHNV and CDR2 YYDKDF (reference sequence). Here the CDR3 DNA reads TGTGCCACCAGCAGTCATTGGGGAGGGGGGGGTTCCTACGAGCAGTACTTC. Translated: CATSSHWGGGGSYEQYF.

The chain has TRBV30 and TRBJ1-4, with 9 bases lining up with TRBD1. V trimming: 2 bases; J trimming: 6 bases; junction bases outside the gene matches: 7. The CDR3 covers 15 residues. The germline V gene has CDR1 GTSNPN and CDR2 SVGIG (reference sequence). In DNA, the CDR3 is TGTGCCTGGAGTTTGCCGGACAGGGGATATGAAAAACTGTTTTTT. It specifies CAWSLPDRGYEKLFF.

The chain combines TRBV5-1 with TRBJ2-7; 11 positions match TRBD1. Germline V gene lookup returns CDR1 SGHRS and CDR2 YFSETQ. The CDR3 is 15 residues long. Trimming took 0 bases from V and 6 from J; bases not matched to a gene: 5. CDR3: CASSLVTGTGGEQYF. The CDR3 DNA is TGCGCCAGCAGCTTGGTTACCGGGACAGGGGGCGAGCAGTACTTC.

The chain combines TRBV6-8 with TRBJ1-4; no reliable D call. Germline V gene data show CDR1 as MNHGY and CDR2 as SAAAGT. Trimming took off 5 bases at V and 4 bases at J, with 11 bases between the two ends. The CDR3 length is 14 residues. DNA of the CDR3: TGTGCCAGCAGTCCAACGGGTCTTAATGAAAAACTGTTTTTT. Its translation: CASSPTGLNEKLFF.